These 11 T cell receptor beta chains originate from one sample sequenced in a study of memory CD4+ T cells and cytomegalovirus serostatus. The sort gate was single viable CD3+CD4+CD8-CD45RO+ cells for memory CD4+ T cells. Here immunoSEQ multiplex PCR was the method, and the copy in TCRdb shows in-frame clones only, minus some. The table shows 84,000 or so clones, with over 80% occurring only once. Sequenced: memory CD4+ T cells from blood. The receptors were gathered from an adult in good health and CMV-seronegative.

The chain couples TRBV7-9 to TRBJ1-1; no clear D gene. CDR1 is SEHNR, CDR2 FQNEAQ, per germline (reference sequence). V lost 2 bases and J lost 5, with 3 bases in between. This CDR3 region has 11 residues. The CDR3 sequence: CASSLITEAFF. The DNA for the CDR3 is TGTGCCAGCAGCTTAATAACTGAAGCTTTCTTT.

This sequence joins TRBV7-9 and TRBJ1-1, with a possible D match to TRBD1 (6 bases). Between the trimmed V and J ends, which lost 5 bases and 4 bases, there was a span of 20 bases. From germline, CDR1 is SEHNR and CDR2 FQNEAQ (reference sequence). This CDR3 region has 16 residues. The CDR3 DNA reads as TGTGCCAGCAGCCCAGGAGGGCACAGGGTCCCCACTGAAGCTTTCTTT. It yields the protein CASSPGGHRVPTEAFF.

On this clone itself: A much larger clone differs by one base, so this may be a read error. The identical CDR3 is also encoded by other nucleotide sequences in the sample. The chain combines TRBV5-1 with TRBJ1-2; D perhaps matches TRBD1 (6 bases). Germline values: CDR1 SGHRS, CDR2 YFSETQ. This CDR3 has 15 amino acids. In DNA form, the CDR3 reads TGCGCCAGCAGCTTGGATCAGGGGCGCAGCTATGGCTACACTTTC. Its translation is CASSLDQGRSYGYTF.

This chain connects TRBV5-1 to TRBJ1-1; D ambiguous. The CDR3 is 13 residues long. V was shortened by 7 bases and J by 3 bases, with 13 bases between the two germline ends. Germline CDR1 is SGHRS and CDR2 is YFSETQ. CDR3 loop: CASARVGDTEAFF. The CDR3 coding sequence is TGCGCCAGCGCGCGAGTCGGGGACACTGAAGCTTTCTTT.

V is TRBV11-1 and J is TRBJ2-5, with D uncertain. Germline V gene lookup returns CDR1 SGHAT and CDR2 FQDESV (reference sequence). V lost 5 bases to trimming and J lost 1 base, with 11 bases between them. This CDR3 is built from 14 residues. The CDR3: CASSRPLGQETQYF. The CDR3 region has the DNA TGTGCCAGCAGCCGGCCCTTGGGCCAAGAGACCCAGTACTTC.

The V and J genes are TRBV11-3 and TRBJ2-3; D gene uncertain. Germline CDR1 and CDR2: SGHNT and YENEEA. The CDR3 extends over 14 amino acids. Trimming left V 3 bases short and J 4 bases short, with 11 bases between. The CDR3 here is CASSLVSAADTQYF. The DNA for the CDR3 is TGTGCCAGCAGCTTGGTTAGTGCGGCAGATACGCAGTATTTT.

This chain's CDR3 is CASNEGRPGDTQYF. The CDR3 DNA reads TGTGCCAGCAACGAGGGCCGTCCGGGGGATACGCAGTATTTT. The chain uses TRBV4-2 and TRBJ2-3, with a possible D match to TRBD2 (5 bases). Germline loops: CDR1 LGHNA, CDR2 YNFKEQ. The CDR3 length is 14 residues. The V and J ends lost 7 bases and 6 bases respectively, with 17 bases between them.

This clone was recorded only once. The chain is built from TRBV30 and TRBJ2-1; D is perhaps TRBD1 (5 bases). V gave up 3 bases and J gave up 4 bases, with 10 bases separating them. This CDR3 region has 13 residues. Germline V gene data show CDR1 as GTSNPN and CDR2 as SVGIG (reference sequence). The CDR3: CAWRKDRYNEQFF. The CDR3 bases are TGTGCCTGGAGGAAAGACAGATACAATGAGCAGTTCTTC.

This clone showed up just a few times. The chain joins TRBV6-1 to TRBJ2-7; a possible D gene is TRBD1 (6 bases). Trimming took off 2 bases at V and 7 bases at J, with 9 bases between the two ends. CDR1 is MNHNS, CDR2 SASEGT, per germline. This CDR3 spans 12 amino acids. CDR3 in DNA: TGTGCCAGCAGTGAAACAGGGTGGGAGCAGTACTTC. This translates into CASSETGWEQYF.

The chain has TRBV27 and TRBJ2-5; D is uncertain. CDR1 is MNHEY, CDR2 SMNVEV, per germline (reference sequence). This CDR3 has 13 residues. The V end was cut by 3 bases, the J end by 4 bases, with 9 bases between. CDR3 nucleotides: TGTGCCAGCAGTTTTGTATTGGGAGAGACCCAGTACTTC. Protein sequence: CASSFVLGETQYF.

The chain is built from TRBV30 and TRBJ2-2; tentative D call: TRBD1 (6 bases). Germline V gives CDR1 GTSNPN, CDR2 SVGIG (reference sequence). The length of the CDR3 is 13 residues. V lost 5 bases and J 6 bases, leaving 13 bases between the germline ends. The CDR3 is CAWEIQGAGELFF. CDR3 nucleotides: TGTGCCTGGGAAATACAGGGTGCCGGGGAGCTGTTTTTT. Full variable domain (rest looked up from reference TRBV30 and TRBJ2-2): SQTIHQWPATLVQPVGSPLSLECTVEGTSNPNLYWYRQAAGRGLQLLFYSVGIGQISSEVPQNLSASRPQDRQFILSSKKLLLSDSGFYLCAWEIQGAGELFFGEGSRLTVL.